What follows is one TCR beta chain and its context. What it binds is unknown. This sample is part of a study of cytomegalovirus exposure and HLA in healthy donors. Study-wide background: Within the Caucasian-associated ancestry cluster were 81% of the approximately 400 genotyped donors. General observations from the study: Sequencing artifact likely explains a cluster of highly shared sequence variants. A previous analysis found most TCR beta V segments productive roughly 87% or roughly 30% of the time.

Primers: 60 Vbeta forward and 13 Jbeta reverse. Authors' analysis steps: Later, an analysis found tens of millions of unique TCR beta chains, and 8.5 million to 12 million of these were shared. TCRdb's copy holds only in-frame clones and misses some; the assay was immunoSEQ multiplex PCR. V, J and clone size reflect that table, while D and trimming were determined from the DNA. This table holds 55,000 to 75,000 clones, around 74% found once. Germline-derived CDR1 and CDR2 are MNHEY and SVGAGI. The CDR3 length is 16 residues. The junction had 9 bases not matched to a gene; V was cut back by 2 bases and J by 6 bases.

V usage is TRBV6-5 and J usage is TRBJ2-3, with TRBD2 matching over 9 bases. The material sequenced was PBMCs. The clonotype originates from a woman aged 25-40 years in good health and CMV-seropositive. The CDR3 loop reads CASSYGAGGPRDTQYF. For the CDR3, the DNA is TGTGCCAGCAGTTACGGCGCGGGAGGGCCCCGGGATACGCAGTATTTT.